One sample yielded the 18 T cell receptor beta chains listed below, sequenced in a study of cytomegalovirus exposure and HLA in healthy donors. PCR primers comprised 60 Vbeta and 13 Jbeta primers. Assay used: immunoSEQ multiplex PCR; TCRdb lists only in-frame clones, some missing. The table records roughly 120,000 clones, about 10% of them present only once. The sequenced sample consisted of PBMCs. These receptors all stem from a man younger than 40 in good health and CMV-seronegative.

This clone was seen more than once but under ten times. The CDR3 DNA sequence: TGTGCCAGTATGGACACCCAACGGCCCCAGCATTTT. This sequence encodes CASMDTQRPQHF. The chain couples TRBV19 to TRBJ1-5, with D possibly TRBD1 on 5 matching bases. Germline V gene data show CDR1 as LNHDA and CDR2 as SQIVND (reference sequence). The CDR3 contains 12 residues. Trimming left V 7 bases short and J 9 bases short, with 13 bases between.

This clone was seen a handful of times. J is TRBJ1-1 and V is TRBV5-6, with D possibly matching TRBD1 (5 bases). V lost 0 bases to trimming and J lost 6 bases, with 12 bases between them. Germline-derived CDR1 and CDR2 are SGHDT and YYEEEE. CDR3 length: 14 amino acids. The CDR3, as DNA: TGTGCCAGCAGCTTGGTGGGGCGCATCGCTGAAGCTTTCTTT. This sequence encodes CASSLVGRIAEAFF. Together with reference TRBV5-6 and TRBJ1-1, the CDR3 gives the full variable domain: DAGVTQSPTHLIKTRGQQVTLRCSPKSGHDTVSWYQQALGQGPQFIFQYYEEEERQRGNFPDRFSGHQFPNYSSELNVNALLLGDSALYLCASSLVGRIAEAFFGQGTRLTVV.

This clone was counted between two and nine times. The rearrangement joins TRBV5-5 to TRBJ1-2; no clear D gene. Trimming shortened V by 4 bases and J by 3 bases, and 13 bases separated the two germline ends. CDR1 is SGHKS, CDR2 YYEKEE, per germline (reference sequence). This CDR3 contains 14 residues. This CDR3 reads CASSGAAHDYGYTF. In DNA, the CDR3 is TGTGCCAGCAGCGGTGCGGCGCATGACTATGGCTACACCTTC.

This sequence joins TRBV10-3 and TRBJ2-1; TRBD2 agrees at 10 bases. CDR3 length: 14 residues. Trimming took 5 bases from V and 3 from J; bases not matched to a gene: 1. Germline V gene data show CDR1 as ENHRY and CDR2 as SYGVKD. This chain's CDR3 is CAISRTSGYNEQFF. The DNA for the CDR3 is TGTGCCATCAGTCGGACTAGCGGCTACAATGAGCAGTTCTTC.

This rearrangement joins TRBV14 to TRBJ1-1, with TRBD1 matching over 7 bases. Germline V gene data show CDR1 as SGHDN and CDR2 as FVKESK. J lost 5 bases, V lost 1 base, and 4 bases had no gene match. There are 14 residues in the CDR3. The CDR3 DNA sequence: TGTGCCAGCAGCCAAGTAAGGGGGCGGACTGAAGCTTTCTTT. As protein: CASSQVRGRTEAFF. Based on the CDR3 plus reference TRBV14 and TRBJ1-1, the full variable domain is EAGVTQFPSHSVIEKGQTVTLRCDPISGHDNLYWYRRVMGKEIKFLLHFVKESKQDESGMPNNRFLAERTGGTYSTLKVQPAELEDSGVYFCASSQVRGRTEAFFGQGTRLTVV.

The chain recombines TRBV7-6 with TRBJ2-7, with a possible D match to TRBD2 (5 bases). Germline V gene data show CDR1 as SGHVS and CDR2 as FNYEAQ. Trimming removed 1 base from V and 4 bases from J, with 8 bases in between. The CDR3 extends over 13 amino acids. In DNA form, the CDR3 reads TGTGCCAGCAGCTTAGGTGGGGAGTACGAGCAGTACTTC. Its translation is CASSLGGEYEQYF.

This clone was detected only a few times. In nucleotides, the CDR3 is TGTGCCACCTCGGCGGGGGGAGATACGCAGTATTTT. Translated: CATSAGGDTQYF. V and J are TRBV6-1 and TRBJ2-3; TRBD2 matches at 8 bases. V was clipped by 10 bases and J by 5 bases; unmatched bases: 5. The CDR3 has 12 amino acids. Germline CDR1 reads MNHNS; CDR2 reads SASEGT.

V and J are TRBV5-1 and TRBJ2-7, with 11 bases matching TRBD2. Trimming at V came to 4 bases and at J to 3 bases, leaving 12 bases not matched to a gene. In germline, CDR1 is SGHRS, CDR2 YFSETQ. CDR3 size: 17 residues. The CDR3 DNA reads TGCGCCAGCAGCCGTGCGCGGGGTCTAGCGGGAGGCTACGAGCAGTACTTC. This codes for CASSRARGLAGGYEQYF.

This clone was counted a few times. This chain uses TRBV5-1 with TRBJ2-2; a weak D match, TRBD1 (6 bases). Germline-derived CDR1 and CDR2 are SGHRS and YFSETQ. This CDR3 contains 15 residues. Trimming removed 0 bases from V and 1 base from J, with 7 bases in between. The CDR3 reads CASSLGGQNTGELFF. In DNA form, the CDR3 reads TGCGCCAGCAGCTTGGGGGGACAGAACACCGGGGAGCTGTTTTTT.

The genes are TRBV15 and TRBJ1-1, with D hard to call. The CDR3 extends over 13 amino acids. Germline lookup yields CDR1 LNHNV and CDR2 YYDKDF (reference sequence). Deletions cut 1 base from V and 3 bases from J, with 6 bases between. The CDR3 protein is CATSRGGYTEAFF. CDR3 in DNA: TGTGCCACCAGCAGAGGCGGGTACACTGAAGCTTTCTTT.

This clone occurred a few times. The rearrangement links TRBV28 to TRBJ2-5; D uncertain. Trimming removed 7 bases at V and 9 bases at J, with 27 bases between. This CDR3 comprises 16 residues. Per the germline V gene, CDR1 is MDHEN and CDR2 is SYDVKM. The CDR3 nucleotides read TGTGCCAGCAACCGCAAAGTAGCCGGTCCGTATGAGGCCCAGTACTTC. This sequence encodes CASNRKVAGPYEAQYF.

This clone appeared a few times. The chain recombines TRBV29-1 with TRBJ2-3; 10 bases line up with TRBD1. V gave up 4 bases and J gave up 1 base; unmatched junction bases: 5. Per the germline V gene, CDR1 is SQVTM and CDR2 is ANQGSEA. CDR3 length equals 15 residues. The CDR3 bases are TGCAGCGTTGGTCGCGGGACAGGGGGCACAGATACGCAGTATTTT. The encoded protein is CSVGRGTGGTDTQYF.

The chain combines TRBV7-8 with TRBJ2-5; possibly TRBD1 for D (5 bases). The V gene lost 3 bases and the J gene lost 9 bases, with 17 bases spanning the gap. The CDR3 runs to 14 residues. CDR1 and CDR2 (germline): SGHVS, FQNEAQ. This CDR3 reads CASSFSAGARAQYF. For the CDR3, the DNA is TGTGCCAGCAGCTTCTCGGCTGGGGCTAGGGCCCAGTACTTC.

This clone was counted only a few times. This rearrangement joins TRBV5-4 to TRBJ1-4; no firm D call. Between the trimmed V and J ends, which lost 4 bases and 0 bases, there was a span of 13 bases. Germline-derived CDR1 and CDR2 are SGHNT and YYREEE (reference sequence). The CDR3 is made up of 16 amino acids. In DNA form, the CDR3 reads TGTGCCAGCAGCGGCGGGGTACCCACAACTAATGAAAAACTGTTTTTT. Protein sequence: CASSGGVPTTNEKLFF.

There are a few counts of this clone. The chain recombines TRBV9 with TRBJ1-2; 8 bases line up with TRBD1. The CDR3 is made up of 15 amino acids. V lost 0 bases, J lost 5 bases, and 6 bases stayed unmatched. Germline V gene data show CDR1 as SGDLS and CDR2 as YYNGEE. The CDR3 DNA reads TGTGCCAGCAGCGTAGTGTCAGGGGGCTCTTATGGCTACACCTTC. Translation: CASSVVSGGSYGYTF.

This sequence joins TRBV5-8 and TRBJ2-5; D perhaps matches TRBD1 (6 bases). The CDR3 consists of 17 residues. The germline gives CDR1 SGHTS, CDR2 YDEGEE. Trimming cost V 5 bases and J 5 bases, with 25 bases left between them. The CDR3 coding sequence is TGTGCCAGCAGGATACCCATCGGAAAGGGGGAAGGGGAGACCCAGTACTTC. It encodes CASRIPIGKGEGETQYF.

In this sample, this clone turned up a few times. This chain connects TRBV12-2 to TRBJ2-3; no DNA check was done on the table's D call, TRBD2. TRBV12-2 represents a pseudogene. This CDR3 region has 17 residues. CDR3 amino acids: CASRFGTSGRVTDTQYF. CDR3 sequence (DNA): TGTGCAAGTCGCTTCGGGACTAGCGGGAGGGTCACAGATACGCAGTATTTT.

The chain recombines TRBV5-6 with TRBJ1-1; D remains ambiguous. Germline V gene sequence: CDR1 SGHDT, CDR2 YYEEEE. Deletions cut 2 bases from V and 3 bases from J, with 2 bases between. CDR3 length equals 11 residues. The CDR3 sequence is CASSFYTEAFF. For the CDR3, the DNA is TGTGCCAGCAGCTTCTACACTGAAGCTTTCTTT. Combining the CDR3 with reference TRBV5-6 and TRBJ1-1 gives the whole variable domain DAGVTQSPTHLIKTRGQQVTLRCSPKSGHDTVSWYQQALGQGPQFIFQYYEEEERQRGNFPDRFSGHQFPNYSSELNVNALLLGDSALYLCASSFYTEAFFGQGTRLTVV.